This TCR beta chain was identified during a study of low-dose radiotherapy and immunotherapy resistance in tumors. The CDR3 contains 16 residues. With 1 base removed from V and 1 base from J, the gap between germline ends came to 14 bases. CDR1 SGHRS and CDR2 YFSETQ come from the germline V gene. Priming of first-strand cDNA relied on TRAV- and TRBV-specific primers (covering alpha and beta chains). A constant-region primer paired with the V-primer adapter amplified TCRs over about 19 PCR cycles. TCRdb re-called the reads with MiXCR, one entry per CDR3 protein. The table lists tens of thousands of distinct CDR3 sequences, about 17% of them singletons. The table lists this clonotype with a few counts. The time point was: after trial treatment. Treatment indicated: LDRT plus nivolumab, ipilimumab, low-dose cyclophosphamide and aspirin (RACIN trial).

The sequence derives from a male donor with prostate cancer. J is TRBJ2-5 and V is TRBV5-1; D unresolved. The source was PBMCs, collected after low-dose radiotherapy plus immunotherapy. The CDR3 spells CASSLFGSGSQETQYF. The CDR3 region has the DNA TGCGCCAGCAGCTTGTTTGGTAGTGGTAGCCAAGAGACCCAGTACTTC.